This TCR beta chain was obtained from a study of T-cell reconstitution after alpha-beta-depleted transplantation in children. Findings and caveats of the study: Reports say that about two months after transplant, the alpha-beta T cells came out of several hundred graft clones that had expanded. One year post-transplant, T-cell counts and diversity were largely derived from T cells produced anew. Diversity of TCRbeta at day 60 was high in some patients, arising from surviving recipient T cells and thymic progenitors.

Germline assignment: CDR1 LGHDT and CDR2 YNNKEL (reference sequence). This CDR3 region has 15 residues. Between the trimmed V and J ends, which lost 1 base and 2 bases, there was a span of 11 bases. Preparation of the TCRbeta library was carried out with unique molecular identifiers. TCRdb itself ran the PCR reads through MiXCR, one entry per CDR3 protein. The data hold a few hundred thousand distinct CDR3 sequences, with about 7.3% observed a single time. With regard to this clonotype: Antigen: not known.

The source of this sequence is a female patient aged 2-9 years who had a stem cell transplant for Fanconi anemia, so the T cells may come from the graft donor. This chain joins TRBV3-1 and TRBJ1-1, with D possibly TRBD1 on 5 matching bases. The material sequenced was peripheral blood, taken 360 days after TCRalphabeta/CD19-depleted stem cell transplant. The DNA for the CDR3 is TGTGCCAGCAGCCAAGGTTTGGGGGACAACACTGAAGCTTTCTTT. As protein: CASSQGLGDNTEAFF.